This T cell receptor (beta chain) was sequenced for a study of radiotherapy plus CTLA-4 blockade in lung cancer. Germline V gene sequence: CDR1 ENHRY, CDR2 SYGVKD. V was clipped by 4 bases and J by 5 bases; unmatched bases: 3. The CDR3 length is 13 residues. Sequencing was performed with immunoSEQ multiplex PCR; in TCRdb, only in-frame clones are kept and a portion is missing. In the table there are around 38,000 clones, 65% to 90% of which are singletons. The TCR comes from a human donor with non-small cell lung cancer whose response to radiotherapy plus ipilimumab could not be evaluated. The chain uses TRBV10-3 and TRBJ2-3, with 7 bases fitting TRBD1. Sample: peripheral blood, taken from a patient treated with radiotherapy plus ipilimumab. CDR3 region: CAISGRGRDTQYF. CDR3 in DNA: TGTGCCATCAGTGGCAGGGGGAGAGATACGCAGTATTTT.